A selection of T cell receptor beta chains follows, all from one sample in a study of blood T cell repertoires in COVID-19. Sequenced by immunoSEQ multiplex PCR; TCRdb stores in-frame clones only, minus some. In the table there are some 200,000 clones, about four fifths of which are singletons. Input material: peripheral blood. These receptors all stem from a woman aged 55-69 years with acute or convalescent COVID-19. Both conserved end residues are part of each CDR3. D genes are given only for firm matches. Some rows have no size entry. The others give once, few or many, or a class for an expanded clone.

clone size,J gene,V gene,D gene,CDR3 protein,CDR3 DNA
NA,TRBJ2-1,TRBV5-1,NA,CASSVIANEQFF,TGCGCCAGCAGCGTCATAGCCAATGAGCAGTTCTTC
NA,TRBJ1-3,TRBV3-1/TRBV3-2,NA,CASTPPGGSSGNTIYF,TGTGCCAGCACCCCACCCGGGGGTTCCTCTGGAAACACCATATATTTT
NA,TRBJ2-5,TRBV14,NA,CASSPGAQETQYF,TGTGCCAGCAGCCCGGGTGCCCAAGAGACCCAGTACTTC
NA,TRBJ2-1,TRBV5-1,TRBD2,CASSFSGGPYNEQFF,TGCGCCAGCAGCTTTAGCGGGGGGCCTTACAATGAGCAGTTCTTC
NA,TRBJ2-3,TRBV7-2,TRBD2,CASSLRTSGGATDTQYF,TGTGCCAGCAGCTTGCGGACTAGCGGGGGGGCGACAGATACGCAGTATTTT
NA,TRBJ1-1,TRBV7-2,NA,CASSFTGLPNTEAFF,TGTGCCAGCAGCTTTACCGGGTTGCCGAACACTGAAGCTTTCTTT
NA,TRBJ1-5,TRBV6-2/TRBV6-3,NA,CASSPYSNQPQHF,TGTGCCAGCAGTCCCTATAGCAATCAGCCCCAGCATTTT
NA,TRBJ1-2,TRBV5-1,NA,CASSLAQGASNYGYTF,TGCGCCAGCAGCTTGGCCCAAGGGGCATCTAACTATGGCTACACCTTC
NA,TRBJ2-5,TRBV30,TRBD2,CAWNGRGGPSQYF,TGTGCCTGGAACGGGCGGGGGGGCCCATCCCAGTACTTC
NA,TRBJ2-7,TRBV7-2,NA,CASRQSGTYEQYF,TGTGCCAGCAGACAAAGCGGAACCTACGAGCAGTACTTC
NA,TRBJ1-5,TRBV27,NA,CASRLRRDSNQPQHF,TGTGCCAGCAGACTCCGGAGGGACAGCAATCAGCCCCAGCATTTT
NA,TRBJ1-2,TRBV30,NA,CAGRLGGSYGYTF,TGTGCCGGAAGACTGGGGGGGAGCTATGGCTACACCTTC
NA,TRBJ1-2,TRBV4-1,TRBD1,CASSQGSKTGQGF,TGCGCCAGCAGCCAAGGCAGTAAAACGGGACAGGGGTTT
NA,TRBJ1-2,TRBV4-1,NA,CASSNPPGAGGYTF,TGCGCCAGCAGCAATCCCCCAGGGGCGGGCGGCTACACCTTC
NA,TRBJ2-5,TRBV5-1,NA,CASSLGARGQETQYF,TGCGCCAGCAGCTTGGGGGCGAGAGGGCAAGAGACCCAGTACTTC
NA,TRBJ2-1,TRBV28,TRBD2,CASSLGGLAGEQFF,TGTGCCAGCAGTTTGGGGGGACTAGCGGGTGAGCAGTTCTTC
NA,TRBJ2-5,TRBV6-2/TRBV6-3,TRBD2,CASSIAGVHQETQYF,TGTGCCAGCAGTATAGCGGGGGTGCACCAAGAGACCCAGTACTTC
once,TRBJ2-3,TRBV4-2,NA,CASSQEKGWPSPPDTQYF,TGTGCCAGCAGCCAAGAAAAGGGCTGGCCTAGCCCACCAGATACGCAGTATTTT
NA,TRBJ1-6,TRBV2,NA,CASSQQGSNSPLHF,TGTGCCAGCAGCCAGCAGGGCAGTAATTCACCCCTCCACTTT
once,TRBJ1-5,TRBV6-1,TRBD1,CASSETGTATYHQPQHF,TGTGCCAGCAGTGAAACCGGGACAGCCACTTACCATCAGCCCCAGCATTTT
NA,TRBJ2-2,TRBV6-2/TRBV6-3,TRBD2,CASSSFQRGGNTGELFF,TGTGCCAGCAGTTCTTTCCAGCGGGGCGGTAACACCGGGGAGCTGTTTTTT
NA,TRBJ2-4,TRBV30,NA,CAWSVPGLAKNIQYF,TGTGCCTGGAGTGTACCGGGGTTAGCCAAAAACATTCAGTACTTC
NA,TRBJ1-2,TRBV19,NA,CASSKNQGRGFNYGYTF,TGTGCCAGTAGTAAGAACCAGGGCCGAGGATTTAACTATGGCTACACCTTC
NA,TRBJ2-5,TRBV24-1,NA,CATIRHSQETQYF,TGTGCCACCATTCGACACAGCCAAGAGACCCAGTACTTC
NA,TRBJ2-2,TRBV27,TRBD2,CASSSGTSDTGELFF,TGTGCCAGCAGTTCCGGGACTAGCGACACCGGGGAGCTGTTTTTT
NA,TRBJ1-2,TRBV29-1,NA,CSARHLNYGYTF,TGCAGCGCCCGACACCTGAACTATGGCTACACCTTC
NA,TRBJ2-1,TRBV6-5,TRBD2,CASSYVPSGDYNEQFF,TGTGCCAGCAGTTACGTCCCTAGCGGGGACTACAATGAGCAGTTCTTC
few,TRBJ1-5,TRBV18,NA,CASSPQGIGNQPQHF,TGTGCCAGCTCACCACAGGGGATTGGCAATCAGCCCCAGCATTTT
NA,TRBJ2-6,TRBV19,TRBD1,CASTARGHGANVLTF,TGTGCCAGCACGGCCAGGGGGCATGGGGCCAACGTCCTGACTTTC
once,TRBJ1-1,TRBV5-6,NA,CASSLGAGWVTEAFF,TGTGCCAGCAGCTTGGGGGCAGGGTGGGTTACTGAAGCTTTCTTT
NA,TRBJ2-2,TRBV4-2,TRBD2,CASSQDWRGGTGELFF,TGTGCCAGCAGCCAAGATTGGCGGGGGGGCACCGGGGAGCTGTTTTTT
NA,TRBJ1-2,TRBV5-4,NA,CASSLATVNYGYTF,TGTGCCAGCAGCTTGGCGACAGTTAACTATGGCTACACCTTC
NA,TRBJ2-1,TRBV5-1,TRBD2,CASSAGTSGHEQFF,TGCGCCAGCAGCGCCGGGACTAGCGGACATGAGCAGTTCTTC
few,TRBJ2-7,TRBV6-6,TRBD1,CASRQGTTYEQYF,TGTGCCAGCAGACAGGGGACCACCTACGAGCAGTACTTC
once,TRBJ1-1,TRBV5-1,NA,CASSLGGRLNTEAFF,TGCGCCAGCAGTCTGGGGGGGCGATTGAACACTGAAGCTTTCTTT
NA,TRBJ2-2,TRBV7-2,TRBD2,CASSPHPGGGITGELFF,TGTGCCAGCAGCCCACACCCGGGGGGGGGTATCACCGGGGAGCTGTTTTTT
NA,TRBJ1-1,TRBV3-1/TRBV3-2,NA,CASRTGSLNTEAFF,TGTGCCAGCAGAACGGGGTCCCTGAACACTGAAGCTTTCTTT